The 32 T cell receptor beta chains below come from one sample, sequenced in a study of a mutant IDH1 vaccine in newly diagnosed glioma. This table comes from immunoSEQ multiplex PCR, and its TCRdb copy is limited to in-frame clones, with some not included. The sample carries about 56,000 clones, over 70% recorded once. No antigens are known for them. The time point here: week 23, last vaccination. Topical imiquimod accompanied each vaccine dose, which consisted of 300 ug of mutant IDH1 20-mer peptide. Sequencing used PBMCs, obtained from a glioma patient whose treatment included an IDH1 peptide vaccine. The receptors stem from a man aged 40-49 years with glioma.

This chain connects TRBV4-1 to TRBJ1-2; D is perhaps TRBD1 (5 bases). The length of the CDR3 is 16 residues. The germline gives CDR1 MGHRA, CDR2 YSYEKL. The V end was cut by 0 bases, the J end by 4 bases, with 15 bases between. CDR3 loop: CASSQDWGTVAYGYTF. The DNA for the CDR3 is TGCGCCAGCAGCCAAGATTGGGGGACGGTGGCCTATGGCTACACCTTC.

The V call is TRBV10-1, the J call TRBJ1-3, with no clear D. This CDR3 is 11 amino acids long. Germline V CDR1 and CDR2: WNHNN, SYGVQD (reference sequence). The V and J ends lost 9 bases and 16 bases respectively, with 19 bases between them. This chain's CDR3 is CARRITGRIYF. CDR3 nucleotide sequence: TGCGCCAGGCGGATCACGGGCCGCATTTATTTT.

The rearrangement links TRBV19 to TRBJ1-1; 7 nucleotides agree with TRBD1. Germline V CDR1 and CDR2: LNHDA, SQIVND (reference sequence). Trimming cost V 5 bases and J 4 bases; bases outside gene matches: 13. This CDR3 region has 16 residues. The CDR3 bases are TGTGCCAGTAGTGCCTGGGACAGCGCACGAGGCACTGAAGCTTTCTTT. Its translation is CASSAWDSARGTEAFF.

This chain joins TRBV7-2 and TRBJ2-3; maybe TRBD1 (5 bases). CDR3 length: 13 residues. Per germline, CDR1 SGHTA and CDR2 FQGNSA. V lost 7 bases, J lost 7 bases, and 15 bases lay in between. The CDR3 region is CASISGAEYTQYF. The CDR3 bases are TGTGCCAGCATCTCTGGGGCGGAGTATACGCAGTATTTT.

The chain carries TRBV5-6 and TRBJ1-1; no clear D. The CDR3 runs 12 residues. Germline lookup yields CDR1 SGHDT and CDR2 YYEEEE. Trimming shortened V by 5 bases and J by 8 bases, and 13 bases separated the two germline ends. CDR3 nucleotides: TGTGCCAGCAGTTCAGGCGGCGGCGAAGCTTTCTTT. The encoded protein is CASSSGGGEAFF.

V is TRBV5-1 and J is TRBJ2-7; possible D gene TRBD2, 5 bases. Per germline, CDR1 SGHRS and CDR2 YFSETQ. CDR3 length: 14 amino acids. V dropped 4 bases and J dropped 6 bases, with 17 bases sitting between them. The CDR3 loop is CASSPLSGIGEQYF. The CDR3 nucleotides are TGCGCCAGCAGCCCTTTATCGGGGATAGGCGAGCAGTACTTC.

The sample holds one count of this clone. V usage is TRBV7-9 and J usage is TRBJ2-7; D is unclear. CDR1 SEHNR and CDR2 FQNEAQ come from the germline V gene (reference sequence). V dropped 4 bases and J dropped 4 bases, with 8 bases sitting between them. The CDR3 consists of 12 residues. CDR3 region: CASSYQEYEQYF. In DNA, the CDR3 is TGTGCCAGCAGCTACCAGGAGTACGAGCAGTACTTC.

V usage is TRBV7-2 and J usage is TRBJ1-5; TRBD1 agrees at 9 bases. V dropped 6 bases and J dropped 7; count of bases not matched to a gene: 7. CDR1 and CDR2 (germline): SGHTA, FQGNSA. The CDR3 extends over 14 amino acids. The CDR3 nucleotides are TGTGCCAGCAGTCCTACAGGGGGCGGGCAGCCCCAGCATTTT. Translation: CASSPTGGGQPQHF.

The V gene is TRBV7-2, the J gene TRBJ2-3, with a possible D match to TRBD2 (6 bases). The CDR3 runs to 15 residues. CDR1 and CDR2 from the germline V gene are SGHTA and FQGNSA. V was trimmed by 2 bases and J by 1 base, leaving 10 bases between them. CDR3 amino acids: CASSLRRDRTDTQYF. DNA for the CDR3: TGTGCCAGCAGCTTACGGCGGGACCGCACAGATACGCAGTATTTT.

The chain links TRBV7-9 to TRBJ1-1; D is undetermined. CDR3 size: 11 residues. The germline V gene encodes CDR1 SEHNR and CDR2 FQNEAQ (reference sequence). Trimming took 1 base from V and 10 from J, leaving 7 bases between them. CDR3 in amino acids: CASSLGWVAFF. The CDR3 DNA follows: TGTGCCAGCAGCTTAGGTTGGGTAGCTTTCTTT.

Here the CDR3 reads CASSLAGGGGYEQYF. The CDR3 DNA is TGTGCCAGCAGCTTAGCCGGGGGGGGAGGCTACGAGCAGTACTTC. This chain connects TRBV7-3 to TRBJ2-7; 8 bases are shared with TRBD2. The V segment lost 2 bases and the J segment 3 bases; nucleotides outside the gene matches: 6. The CDR3 consists of 15 residues. CDR1 and CDR2 (germline): SGHTA, FQGTGA.

The gene calls are TRBV10-3 and TRBJ2-7, with TRBD2 identical over 7 bases. With V trimmed by 0 bases and J by 0 bases, 2 bases remained unmatched. CDR1 is ENHRY, CDR2 SYGVKD, per germline. This CDR3 is 15 amino acids long. CDR3 sequence reads: CAISESGGSSYEQYF. Here the CDR3 DNA reads TGTGCCATCAGTGAGTCGGGCGGGAGCTCCTACGAGCAGTACTTC.

The J gene is TRBJ2-4, the V gene TRBV13; TRBD1 aligns across 7 bases. The CDR3 covers 17 residues. Losses at the gene ends were 5 bases for V and 1 base for J; bases not matched to a gene: 11. Germline CDR1 is PRHDT and CDR2 is FYEKMQ (reference sequence). CDR3 protein: CASSITDRAEAKNIQYF. The CDR3 region has the DNA TGTGCCAGCAGCATAACCGACAGGGCGGAGGCCAAAAACATTCAGTACTTC.

The chain carries TRBV19 and TRBJ1-5; D not resolved. CDR3 length equals 15 residues. The germline CDR1 and CDR2 sequences are LNHDA and SQIVND (reference sequence). Trimming took off 5 bases at V and 0 bases at J, with 11 bases between the two ends. The CDR3 region is CASSPFWISNQPQHF. DNA of the CDR3: TGTGCCAGTAGTCCGTTCTGGATTAGCAATCAGCCCCAGCATTTT.

This chain joins TRBV5-1 and TRBJ2-3; D may correspond to TRBD1 or TRBD2 (5 bases each). The CDR3 loop spans 15 amino acids. Germline values: CDR1 SGHRS, CDR2 YFSETQ. V dropped 1 base and J dropped 2 bases, with 11 bases sitting between them. CDR3 protein: CASSLPGTHTDTQYF. The CDR3 region has the DNA TGCGCCAGCAGCTTGCCCGGGACCCACACAGATACGCAGTATTTT.

This CDR3 is CASSLWTSGRTDTQYF. In DNA form, the CDR3 reads TGTGCCAGCAGCTTATGGACTAGCGGGAGGACAGATACGCAGTATTTT. The chain employs TRBV11-2 and TRBJ2-3; 14 bases align to TRBD2. This CDR3 is built from 16 residues. V lost 2 bases, J lost 3 bases, and 1 base stayed unmatched. Germline CDR1 SGHAT, CDR2 FQNNGV.

V and J are TRBV11-1 and TRBJ1-1; TRBD1 aligns across 9 bases. The CDR3 is 15 amino acids. The trim removed 3 bases at V and 7 bases at J, leaving 9 bases unmatched. Germline V CDR1 and CDR2: SGHAT, FQDESV (reference sequence). The CDR3 sequence is CASSLTGGDLYEAFF. The DNA of the CDR3 is TGTGCCAGCAGCTTGACAGGGGGTGATTTGTATGAAGCTTTCTTT.

The chain has TRBV7-3 and TRBJ2-3; D unresolved. The V gene lost 4 bases and the J gene lost 6 bases, with 14 bases spanning the gap. Germline V gene data show CDR1 as SGHTA and CDR2 as FQGTGA. CDR3 length: 14 amino acids. CDR3 DNA sequence: TGTGCCAGCAGCTCCTACCCCCCGCGGGATACGCAGTATTTT. Translated: CASSSYPPRDTQYF.

This rearrangement joins TRBV7-2 to TRBJ2-6; possible D gene TRBD2, 5 bases. The V gene's germline CDR1 is SGHTA and CDR2 FQGNSA. Trimming took 5 bases from V and 5 from J, leaving 19 bases between them. The CDR3 is made up of 17 amino acids. The CDR3, as DNA: TGTGCCAGCAGCCTAGGACTCAGACGGGTCCGGGCCAACGTCCTGACTTTC. This sequence encodes CASSLGLRRVRANVLTF. Full variable domain (missing parts from reference TRBV7-2 and TRBJ2-6): GAGVSQSPSNKVTEKGKDVELRCDPISGHTALYWYRQSLGQGLEFLIYFQGNSAPDKSGLPSDRFSAERTGGSVSTLTIQRTQQEDSAVYLCASSLGLRRVRANVLTFGAGSRLTVL.

This clone was detected only a few times. V gene TRBV20-1 combines with J gene TRBJ2-1; D uncertain. This CDR3 has 11 residues. V was pared by 3 bases and J by 8 bases, with 8 bases between. Germline CDR1 DFQATT, CDR2 SNEGSKA (reference sequence). The CDR3 region has the DNA TGCAGTGCTAGCACCGACTATGAGCAGTTCTTC. Amino acid sequence: CSASTDYEQFF.

The chain uses TRBV2 and TRBJ2-1; either TRBD1 or TRBD2 may fit D (6 bases each). Germline CDR1 reads SNHLY; CDR2 reads FYNNEI. CDR3 length: 15 residues. The V and J ends lost 6 bases and 0 bases respectively, with 12 bases between them. The CDR3 coding sequence is TGTGCCAGCAGGGGCGGGACAAGCTCCTACAATGAGCAGTTCTTC. Amino acids: CASRGGTSSYNEQFF.

The V call is TRBV6-5, the J call TRBJ2-7; no definite D call. Trimming pared 3 bases from V and 3 bases from J, leaving 9 bases between. CDR1 and CDR2 from the germline V gene are MNHEY and SVGAGI. There are 13 residues in the CDR3. This CDR3 reads CASSYSNRYEQYF. In DNA, the CDR3 is TGTGCCAGCAGTTATTCTAACCGCTACGAGCAGTACTTC.

The chain couples TRBV27 to TRBJ2-7; 7 bases match TRBD1. CDR3 length equals 14 residues. CDR1 and CDR2 from the germline V gene are MNHEY and SMNVEV (reference sequence). V lost 4 bases to trimming and J lost 4 bases; unmatched junction nucleotides: 7. CDR3 sequence: CASSSGQAFYEQYF. The CDR3 region has the DNA TGTGCCAGCAGTTCTGGACAGGCCTTTTACGAGCAGTACTTC.

Here the CDR3 reads CASTSDRVSVYNEQFF. CDR3 bases: TGTGCCAGCACCTCCGACAGGGTCTCGGTCTACAATGAGCAGTTCTTC. This chain links TRBV27 with TRBJ2-1; 7 nucleotides align to TRBD1. Per germline, CDR1 MNHEY and CDR2 SMNVEV (reference sequence). This CDR3 region has 16 residues. V shed 7 bases, J shed 3 bases, and the junction held 12 bases outside the gene matches.

This rearrangement joins TRBV5-6 to TRBJ2-1; D may correspond to TRBD1 or TRBD2 (5 bases each). This CDR3 contains 13 residues. V lost 0 bases and J 4 bases, leaving 5 bases between the germline ends. Germline CDR1 and CDR2: SGHDT and YYEEEE. The CDR3 region has the DNA TGTGCCAGCAGCTTGGGGGGGTACAATGAGCAGTTCTTC. It yields the protein CASSLGGYNEQFF.

The chain carries TRBV6-9 and TRBJ2-7; 7 positions match TRBD2. The CDR3 has 15 residues. Germline V gene data show CDR1 as MNHGY and CDR2 as SVAAGI. With V trimmed by 4 bases and J by 2 bases, 8 bases remained unmatched. The CDR3 DNA reads TGTGCCAGCAGTTGGCCCAGCGGGAACCCCTACGAGCAGTACTTC. It is translated as CASSWPSGNPYEQYF.

V gene TRBV5-8 combines with J gene TRBJ2-1; TRBD2 might be the D (7 bases). CDR3 length: 14 residues. Germline V gene sequence: CDR1 SGHTS, CDR2 YDEGEE. V was pared by 4 bases and J by 7 bases, with 15 bases between. The CDR3 DNA reads as TGTGCCAGCAGCGGGAGGGGGAGGTGGAATGAGCAGTTCTTC. It codes for CASSGRGRWNEQFF.

The V and J genes are TRBV4-3 and TRBJ2-1; 9 nucleotides agree with TRBD2. Per germline, CDR1 LGHNA and CDR2 YSLEER. The CDR3 is made up of 16 amino acids. Trimming at V came to 5 bases and at J to 0 bases, leaving 5 bases not matched to a gene. The CDR3 reads CASSTLAGSSYNEQFF. The CDR3 DNA follows: TGCGCCAGCAGCACCCTAGCGGGAAGCTCCTACAATGAGCAGTTCTTC.

This clone was counted a few times. The chain uses TRBV29-1 and TRBJ1-5, with TRBD1 matching 8 bases. The CDR3 spans 14 residues. V shed 7 bases and J 0 bases; nucleotides not matched to a gene: 5. The germline V gene encodes CDR1 SQVTM and CDR2 ANQGSEA. CDR3 loop: CSARTGISNQPQHF. The CDR3 DNA reads as TGCAGCGCTAGGACAGGGATTAGCAATCAGCCCCAGCATTTT.

This chain links TRBV27 with TRBJ1-2; TRBD1 matches 11 bases. The V segment lost 8 bases and the J segment 6 bases; nucleotides outside the gene matches: 11. The germline CDR1 and CDR2 sequences are MNHEY and SMNVEV (reference sequence). The CDR3 loop spans 15 amino acids. CDR3 amino acids: CASGRRGTGGDGYTF. As DNA, the CDR3 is TGTGCCAGCGGCCGCCGGGGGACAGGGGGAGATGGCTACACCTTC.

In DNA, the CDR3 is TGTGCCAGCAGCGGTTCAGGGGGGGCTAACTATGGCTACACCTTC. Protein: CASSGSGGANYGYTF. This chain connects TRBV11-2 to TRBJ1-2, with 7 bases fitting TRBD1. The germline CDR1 and CDR2 sequences are SGHAT and FQNNGV. This CDR3 region has 15 residues. Trimming took 5 bases from V and 0 from J; bases not matched to a gene: 6.

The chain joins TRBV5-4 to TRBJ2-7; TRBD1 aligns across 8 bases. The ends lost 5 bases at V and 0 bases at J; junction bases unmatched: 7. Germline V gene sequence: CDR1 SGHNT, CDR2 YYREEE (reference sequence). The CDR3 has 15 residues. The CDR3 DNA reads TGTGCCAGCAGACAGGACAGGGTCAGCTCCTACGAGCAGTACTTC. Translation gives CASRQDRVSSYEQYF.